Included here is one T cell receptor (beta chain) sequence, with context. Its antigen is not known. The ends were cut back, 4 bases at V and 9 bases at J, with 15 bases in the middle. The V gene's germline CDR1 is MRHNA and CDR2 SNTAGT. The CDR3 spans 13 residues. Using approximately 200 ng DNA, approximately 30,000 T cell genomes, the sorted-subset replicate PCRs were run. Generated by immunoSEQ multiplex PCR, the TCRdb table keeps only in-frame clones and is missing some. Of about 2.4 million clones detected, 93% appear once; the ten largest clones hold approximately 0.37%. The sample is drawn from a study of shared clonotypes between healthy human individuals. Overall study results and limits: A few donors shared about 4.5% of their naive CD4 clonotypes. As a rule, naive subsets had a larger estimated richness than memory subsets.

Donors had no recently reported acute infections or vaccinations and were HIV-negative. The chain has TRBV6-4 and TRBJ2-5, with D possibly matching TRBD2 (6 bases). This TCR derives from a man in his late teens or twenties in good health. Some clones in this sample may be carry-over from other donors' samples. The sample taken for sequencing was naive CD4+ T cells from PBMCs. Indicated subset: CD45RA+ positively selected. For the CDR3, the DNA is TGTGCCAGCAGTGCAACGTCAGGAGGGGCCCAGTACTTC. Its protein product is CASSATSGGAQYF.